The next 5 T cell receptor beta chains were all read from a single sample in a study of T cell changes during pregnancy in multiple sclerosis. Sequencing used immunoSEQ multiplex PCR; TCRdb keeps in-frame clones, though not all of them. This sample carries around 40,000 clones, 89% of them seen once, and the ten largest clones take 0.95% to 1.5%. Here the sequenced sample was CD4+ T cells from peripheral blood mononuclear cells, taken in the first trimester of pregnancy. The receptors shown here come from a female donor with multiple sclerosis, enrolled in a pregnancy study.

The chain joins TRBV5-1 to TRBJ2-5; 10 nucleotides match TRBD2. Trimming cost V 4 bases and J 5 bases; bases outside gene matches: 8. The CDR3 runs 15 residues. The germline gives CDR1 SGHRS, CDR2 YFSETQ. The CDR3, as DNA: TGCGCCAGCAGCCTTCTAGCGGGAGTGGGGGAGACCCAGTACTTC. Amino acids: CASSLLAGVGETQYF.

V usage is TRBV19 and J usage is TRBJ2-7, with 11 nucleotides matching TRBD2. CDR3 length: 13 residues. CDR1 is LNHDA, CDR2 SQIVND, per germline (reference sequence). Losses at the gene ends were 9 bases for V and 7 bases for J; bases not matched to a gene: 8. The CDR3 coding sequence is TGTGCCAGACTAGCGGGAGCCCTTAGGGAGCAGTACTTC. Translation gives CARLAGALREQYF.

V usage is TRBV27 and J usage is TRBJ2-7; D might be TRBD1 (6 bases). CDR1 is MNHEY, CDR2 SMNVEV, per germline (reference sequence). The V end was cut by 4 bases, the J end by 0 bases, with 7 bases between. The CDR3 totals 13 residues. The CDR3 here is CASSSGHSYEQYF. The CDR3 nucleotides are TGTGCCAGCAGTTCGGGACACTCCTACGAGCAGTACTTC.

The V and J genes are TRBV29-1 and TRBJ2-3; 8 bases are a match to TRBD2. Germline values: CDR1 SQVTM, CDR2 ANQGSEA. Trimming took 1 base from V and 0 from J; bases not matched to a gene: 6. The CDR3 runs 16 residues. The CDR3 sequence is CSVEVFLAGSTDTQYF. In DNA form, the CDR3 reads TGCAGCGTTGAAGTTTTCCTAGCGGGTAGCACAGATACGCAGTATTTT.

CDR3 DNA sequence: TGTGCCAGCAGCTCCCAAGGGTGGACTTACAATGAGCAGTTCTTC. It codes for CASSSQGWTYNEQFF. The chain recombines TRBV11-2 with TRBJ2-1, with a possible D match to TRBD2 (5 bases). Germline lookup yields CDR1 SGHAT and CDR2 FQNNGV. The CDR3 extends over 15 amino acids. Between the trimmed V and J ends, which lost 4 bases and 4 bases, there was a span of 14 bases.